This TCR beta chain was observed in a study of patients and donors after allogeneic stem cell transplantation. MiXCR, applied by TCRdb to the RT-PCR reads, yields one record per CDR3 protein. The profile shows approximately 98,000 distinct CDR3 sequences, roughly 37% of them singletons. The clonotype originates from a human donor who was either an allogeneic HSCT recipient or a stem cell or donor lymphocyte infusion donor (not recorded which). It is not recorded whose cells these are; they may come from a transplant donor. Input material: blood, either unsorted or a sorted T cell fraction (not recorded which).

For the CDR3, the DNA is TGTGCCAGCAGCCAAGATTGGGGGGATAATTCACCCCTCCACTTT. It yields the protein CASSQDWGDNSPLHF. The chain has TRBV4-2 and TRBJ1-6; tentatively, D is TRBD1 (5 bases). Trimming left V 0 bases short and J 5 bases short, with 8 bases between. CDR3 length equals 15 residues. Germline V gene sequence: CDR1 LGHNA, CDR2 YNFKEQ.